This T cell receptor (beta chain) was profiled in a study of blood T cell repertoires in COVID-19. For the study at large: Spain, Italy and the United States supplied samples that represented acute and convalescent COVID-19.

The germline V gene has CDR1 LNHDA and CDR2 SQIVND (reference sequence). This CDR3 comprises 15 residues. V shed 2 bases, J shed 5 bases, and the junction held 8 bases outside the gene matches. Per the original methods: Estimates of nucleated cell counts were drawn from the amplification of reference gene primers. Sequencing was performed with immunoSEQ multiplex PCR; in TCRdb, only in-frame clones are kept and a portion is missing. V, J and clone size are taken as reported in that table, and D and trimming were inferred from the DNA itself. The repertoire includes about 120,000 clones, 80% to 90% of them detected once, and about 5.4% sits in the top ten.

The clonotype originates from a man older than 75 with active or convalescent COVID-19. What was sequenced was peripheral blood. The genes are TRBV19 and TRBJ2-7; the match to TRBD1 covers 8 bases. This CDR3 is CASSIKGTGGDEQYF. CDR3 nucleotide sequence: TGTGCCAGTAGTATAAAGGGGACAGGTGGGGACGAGCAGTACTTC.